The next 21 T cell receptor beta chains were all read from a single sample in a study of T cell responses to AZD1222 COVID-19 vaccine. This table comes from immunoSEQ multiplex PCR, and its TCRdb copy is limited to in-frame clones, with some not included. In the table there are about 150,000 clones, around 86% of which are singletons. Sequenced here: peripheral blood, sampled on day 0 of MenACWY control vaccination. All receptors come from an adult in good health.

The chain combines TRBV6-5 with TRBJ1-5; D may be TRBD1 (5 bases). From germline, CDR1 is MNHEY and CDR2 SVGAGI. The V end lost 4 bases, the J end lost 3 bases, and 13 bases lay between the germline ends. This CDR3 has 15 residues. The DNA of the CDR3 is TGTGCCAGCAGTTCGACCTCAGGGATCAATCAGCCCCAGCATTTT. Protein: CASSSTSGINQPQHF.

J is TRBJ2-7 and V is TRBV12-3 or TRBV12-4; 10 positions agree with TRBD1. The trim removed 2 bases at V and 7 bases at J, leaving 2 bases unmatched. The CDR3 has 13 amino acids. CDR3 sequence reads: CASSLRTGGEQYV. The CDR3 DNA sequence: TGTGCCAGCAGTTTAAGGACAGGGGGGGAGCAGTACGTC.

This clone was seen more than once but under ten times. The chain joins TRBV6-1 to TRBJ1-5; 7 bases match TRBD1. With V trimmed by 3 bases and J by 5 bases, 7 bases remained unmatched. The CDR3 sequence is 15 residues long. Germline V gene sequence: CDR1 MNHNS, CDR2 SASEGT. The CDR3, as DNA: TGTGCCAGCAGTGATCCAGGGGGGATGGATCAGCCCCAGCATTTT. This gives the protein CASSDPGGMDQPQHF.

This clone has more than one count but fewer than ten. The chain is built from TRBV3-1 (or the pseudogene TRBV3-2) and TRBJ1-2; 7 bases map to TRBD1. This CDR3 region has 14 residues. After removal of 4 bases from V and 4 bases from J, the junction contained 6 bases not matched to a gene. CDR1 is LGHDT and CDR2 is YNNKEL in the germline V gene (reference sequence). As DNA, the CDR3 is TGTGCCAGCAGCCTTCAGACAGGGCCCTATGGCTACACCTTC. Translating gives CASSLQTGPYGYTF.

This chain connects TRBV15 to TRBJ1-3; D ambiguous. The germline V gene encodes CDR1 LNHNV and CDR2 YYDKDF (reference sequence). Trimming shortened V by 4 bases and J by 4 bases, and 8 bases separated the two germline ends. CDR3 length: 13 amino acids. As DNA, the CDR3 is TGTGCCACCAGCATAGGCAGGGGAAACACCATATATTTT. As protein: CATSIGRGNTIYF.

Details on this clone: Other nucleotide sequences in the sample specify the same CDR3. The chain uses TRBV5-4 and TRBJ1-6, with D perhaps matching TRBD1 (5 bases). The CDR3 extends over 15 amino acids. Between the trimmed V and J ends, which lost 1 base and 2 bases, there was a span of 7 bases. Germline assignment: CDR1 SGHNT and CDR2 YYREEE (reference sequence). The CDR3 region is CASSLQGAYNSPLHF. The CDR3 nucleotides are TGTGCCAGCAGCTTGCAGGGAGCCTATAATTCACCCCTCCACTTT. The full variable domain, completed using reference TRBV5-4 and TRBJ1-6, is ETGVTQSPTHLIKTRGQQVTLRCSSQSGHNTVSWYQQALGQGPQFIFQYYREEENGRGNFPPRFSGLQFPNYSSELNVNALELDDSALYLCASSLQGAYNSPLHFGNGTRLTVT.

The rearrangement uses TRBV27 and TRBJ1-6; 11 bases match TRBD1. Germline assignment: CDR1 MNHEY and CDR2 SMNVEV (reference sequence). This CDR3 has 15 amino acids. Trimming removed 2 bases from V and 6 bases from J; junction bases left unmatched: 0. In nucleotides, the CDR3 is TGTGCCAGCAGTTTAGGGACAGGGGGTAATTCACCCCTCCACTTT. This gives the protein CASSLGTGGNSPLHF.

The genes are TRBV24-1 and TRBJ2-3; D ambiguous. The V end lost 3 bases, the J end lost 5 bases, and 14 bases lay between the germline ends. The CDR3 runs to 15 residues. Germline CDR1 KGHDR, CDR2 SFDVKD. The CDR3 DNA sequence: TGTGCCACCAGTGATCGTAGCCTTCCAAAAGATACGCAGTATTTT. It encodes CATSDRSLPKDTQYF.

This chain's CDR3 is CASRGPYGYTF. For the CDR3, the DNA is TGTGCCAGCCGGGGACCCTATGGCTACACCTTC. The chain recombines TRBV6-6 with TRBJ1-2, with TRBD1 as a possible D gene (5 bases). V was pared by 8 bases and J by 4 bases, with 8 bases between. This CDR3 has 11 amino acids. Germline V gene data show CDR1 as MNHNY and CDR2 as SVGAGI (reference sequence).

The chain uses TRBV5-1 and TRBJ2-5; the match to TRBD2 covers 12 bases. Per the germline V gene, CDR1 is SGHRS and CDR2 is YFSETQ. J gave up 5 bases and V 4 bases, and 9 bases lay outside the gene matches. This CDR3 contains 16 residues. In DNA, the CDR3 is TGCGCCAGCAGCCCCAGGGAAGGACTAGCGGGGGAGACCCAGTACTTC. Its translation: CASSPREGLAGETQYF. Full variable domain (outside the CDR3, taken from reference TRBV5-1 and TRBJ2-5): KAGVTQTPRYLIKTRGQQVTLSCSPISGHRSVSWYQQTPGQGLQFLFEYFSETQRNKGNFPGRFSGRQFSNSRSEMNVSTLELGDSALYLCASSPREGLAGETQYFGPGTRLLVL.

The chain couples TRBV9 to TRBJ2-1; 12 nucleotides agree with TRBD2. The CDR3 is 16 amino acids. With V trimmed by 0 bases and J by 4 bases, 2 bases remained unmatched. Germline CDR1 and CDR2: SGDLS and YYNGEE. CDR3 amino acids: CASSVVLAGGYNEQFF. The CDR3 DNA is TGTGCCAGCAGCGTAGTTCTAGCGGGGGGGTACAATGAGCAGTTCTTC. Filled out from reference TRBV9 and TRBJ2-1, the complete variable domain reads DSGVTQTPKHLITATGQRVTLRCSPRSGDLSVYWYQQSLDQGLQFLIQYYNGEERAKGNILERFSAQQFPDLHSELNLSSLELGDSALYFCASSVVLAGGYNEQFFGPGTRLTVL.

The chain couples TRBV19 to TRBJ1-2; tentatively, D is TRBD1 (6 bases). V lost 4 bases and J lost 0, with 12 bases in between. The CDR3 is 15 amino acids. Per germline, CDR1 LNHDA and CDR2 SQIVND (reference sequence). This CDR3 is CASSRQGPPNYGYTF. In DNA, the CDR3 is TGTGCCAGTAGTAGGCAGGGGCCTCCTAACTATGGCTACACCTTC.

The CDR3 protein is CASSSRPLYEQYF. The CDR3 nucleotides read TGTGCCAGCAGCTCACGCCCGCTCTACGAGCAGTACTTC. The V call is TRBV2, the J call TRBJ2-7; D unresolved. The V end lost 6 bases, the J end lost 3 bases, and 12 bases lay between the germline ends. Germline CDR1 reads SNHLY; CDR2 reads FYNNEI. The CDR3 loop spans 13 amino acids.

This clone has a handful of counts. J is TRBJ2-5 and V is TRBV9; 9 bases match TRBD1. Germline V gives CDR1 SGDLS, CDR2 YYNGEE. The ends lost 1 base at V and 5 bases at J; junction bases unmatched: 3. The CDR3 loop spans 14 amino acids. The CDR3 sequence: CASSVTDRGETQYF. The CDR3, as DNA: TGTGCCAGCAGCGTAACCGACAGGGGGGAGACCCAGTACTTC.

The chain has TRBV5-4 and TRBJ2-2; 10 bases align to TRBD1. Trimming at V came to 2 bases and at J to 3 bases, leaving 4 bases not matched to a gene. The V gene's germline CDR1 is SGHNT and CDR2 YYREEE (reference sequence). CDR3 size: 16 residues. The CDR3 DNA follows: TGTGCCAGCAGCTTCTGGGACAGGGGTTACACCGGGGAGCTGTTTTTT. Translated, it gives CASSFWDRGYTGELFF.

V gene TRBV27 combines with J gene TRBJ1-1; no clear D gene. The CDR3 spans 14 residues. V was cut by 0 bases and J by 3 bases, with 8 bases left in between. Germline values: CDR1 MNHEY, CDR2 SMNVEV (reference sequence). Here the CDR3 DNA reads TGTGCCAGCAGTTTATCCAGGTTAGACACTGAAGCTTTCTTT. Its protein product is CASSLSRLDTEAFF.

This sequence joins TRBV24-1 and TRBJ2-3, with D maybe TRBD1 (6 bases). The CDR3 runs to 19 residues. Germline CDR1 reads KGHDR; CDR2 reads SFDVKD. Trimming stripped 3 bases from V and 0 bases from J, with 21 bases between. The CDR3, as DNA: TGTGCCACCAGTGATAGGGAAGGGGGACCCTACAGTAGCACAGATACGCAGTATTTT. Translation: CATSDREGGPYSSTDTQYF.

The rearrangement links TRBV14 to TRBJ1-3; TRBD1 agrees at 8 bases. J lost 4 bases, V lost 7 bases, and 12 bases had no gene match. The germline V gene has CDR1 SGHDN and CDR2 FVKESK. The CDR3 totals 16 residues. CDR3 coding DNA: TGTGCCAGCACGCTATCGACAGGGGCGAGAGGAAACACCATATATTTT. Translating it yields CASTLSTGARGNTIYF.

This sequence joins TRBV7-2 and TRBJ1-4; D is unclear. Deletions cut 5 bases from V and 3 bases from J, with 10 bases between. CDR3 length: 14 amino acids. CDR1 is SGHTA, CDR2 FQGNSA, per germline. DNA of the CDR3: TGTGCCAGCAGCCTGAATAGGGCTAATGAAAAACTGTTTTTT. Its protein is CASSLNRANEKLFF.

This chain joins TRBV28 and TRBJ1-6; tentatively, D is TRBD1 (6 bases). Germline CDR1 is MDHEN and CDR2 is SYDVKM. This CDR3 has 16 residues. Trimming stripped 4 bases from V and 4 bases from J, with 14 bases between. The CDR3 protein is CASSSPQGNYNSPLHF. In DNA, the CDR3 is TGTGCCAGCAGTTCCCCTCAGGGGAATTATAATTCACCCCTCCACTTT. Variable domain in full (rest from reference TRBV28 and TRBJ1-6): DVKVTQSSRYLVKRTGEKVFLECVQDMDHENMFWYRQDPGLGLRLIYFSYDVKMKEKGDIPEGYSVSREKKERFSLILESASTNQTSMYLCASSSPQGNYNSPLHFGNGTRLTVT.

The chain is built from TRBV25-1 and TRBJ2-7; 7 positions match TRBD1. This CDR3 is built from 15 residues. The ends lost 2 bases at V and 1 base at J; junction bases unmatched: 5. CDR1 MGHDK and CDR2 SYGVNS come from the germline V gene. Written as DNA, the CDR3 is TGTGCCAGCAGTGAAGATCGGGACAGTTCCTACGAGCAGTACTTC. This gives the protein CASSEDRDSSYEQYF.